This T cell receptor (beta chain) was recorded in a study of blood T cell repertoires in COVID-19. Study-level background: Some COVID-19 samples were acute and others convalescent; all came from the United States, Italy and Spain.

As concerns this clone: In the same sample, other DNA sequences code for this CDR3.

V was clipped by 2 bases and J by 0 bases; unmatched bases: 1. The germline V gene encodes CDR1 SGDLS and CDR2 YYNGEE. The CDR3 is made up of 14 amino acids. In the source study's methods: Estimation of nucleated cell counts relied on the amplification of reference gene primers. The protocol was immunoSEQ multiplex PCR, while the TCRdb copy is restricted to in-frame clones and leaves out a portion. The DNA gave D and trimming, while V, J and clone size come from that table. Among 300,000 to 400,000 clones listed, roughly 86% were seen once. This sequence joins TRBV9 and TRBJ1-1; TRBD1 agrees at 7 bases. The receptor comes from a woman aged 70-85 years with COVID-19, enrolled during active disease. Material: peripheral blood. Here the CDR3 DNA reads TGTGCCAGCAGCGTGGGACAGTTGAACACTGAAGCTTTCTTT. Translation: CASSVGQLNTEAFF.